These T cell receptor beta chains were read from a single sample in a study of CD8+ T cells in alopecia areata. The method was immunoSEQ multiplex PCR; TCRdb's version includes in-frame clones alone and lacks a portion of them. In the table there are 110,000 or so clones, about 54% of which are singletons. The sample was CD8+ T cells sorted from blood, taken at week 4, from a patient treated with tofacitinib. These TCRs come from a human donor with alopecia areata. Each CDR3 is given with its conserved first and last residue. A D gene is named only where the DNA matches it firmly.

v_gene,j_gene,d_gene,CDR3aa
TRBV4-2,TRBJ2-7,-,CASSQGPGDQVYEQYF
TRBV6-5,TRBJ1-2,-,CASTNLLVGYGYTF
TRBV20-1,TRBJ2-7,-,CSALEQGEQYF
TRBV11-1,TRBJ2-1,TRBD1,CASTPADSTGTGYEQFF
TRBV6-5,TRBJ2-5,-,CASSPDRPEETQYF
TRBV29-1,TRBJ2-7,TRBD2,CSVEPLAANYEQYF
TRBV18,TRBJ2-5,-,CASSPLPGISVQETQYF
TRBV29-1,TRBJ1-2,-,CSVPRHKRDGYTF
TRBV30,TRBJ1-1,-,CAWSLGTGNTEAFF
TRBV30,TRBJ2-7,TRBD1,CAWRSRVDRVSYEQYF
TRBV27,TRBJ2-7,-,CASSLVGAQEQYF
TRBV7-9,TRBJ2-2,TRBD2,CASSPSLAGAYTGELFF
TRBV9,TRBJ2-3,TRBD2,CASSAYSGGGTDTQYF
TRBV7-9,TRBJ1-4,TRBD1,CASSSRDRGPSEKLFF
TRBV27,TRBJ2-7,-,CASSLTGNEQYF
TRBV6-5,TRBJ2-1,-,CASSSFDGLEQFF
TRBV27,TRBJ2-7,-,CASRRGSVGNEQYF
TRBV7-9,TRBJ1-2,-,CASSSESPFYGYTF